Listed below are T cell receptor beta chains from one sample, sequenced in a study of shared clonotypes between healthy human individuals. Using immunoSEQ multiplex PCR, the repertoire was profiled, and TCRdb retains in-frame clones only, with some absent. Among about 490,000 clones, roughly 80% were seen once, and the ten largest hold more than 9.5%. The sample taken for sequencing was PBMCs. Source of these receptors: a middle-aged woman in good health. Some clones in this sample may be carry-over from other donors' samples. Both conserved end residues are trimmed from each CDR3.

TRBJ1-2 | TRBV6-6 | ASRTSSEGAGYGYT
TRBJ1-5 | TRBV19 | ASSIRGVVVLGNQPQH
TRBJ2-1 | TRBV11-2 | ASSPGPVSEQF
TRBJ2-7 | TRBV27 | ASSLKDGWTYEQY
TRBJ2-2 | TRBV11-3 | ASSPSSTGELF
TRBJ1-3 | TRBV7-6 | ASSPFAGRNSGNTIY
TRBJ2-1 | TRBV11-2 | ASARGRGRASYNEQF
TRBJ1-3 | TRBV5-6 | ASSNTESSGNTIY
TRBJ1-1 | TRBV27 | ASSPEGSAWGAF
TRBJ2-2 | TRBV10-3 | AISEYRQDANTGELF
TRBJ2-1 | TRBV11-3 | ASSLNPRGSGYNEQF
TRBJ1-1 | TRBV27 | ASSRQGLGEAF
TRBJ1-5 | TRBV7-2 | ASSLGQPNQPQH
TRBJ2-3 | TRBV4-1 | ASSQGGNSAGTDTQY
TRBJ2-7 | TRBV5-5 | ASSELGSGEQY
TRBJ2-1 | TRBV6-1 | ASSEMGLAGYNEQF